The clone carrying this T cell receptor (beta chain) was seen once. Its matching antigen is unknown. The sample originates from a study of shared clonotypes between healthy human individuals. Study-level findings and limits: A handful of donors held about 4.6% of naive CD4 clonotypes in common. Naive subsets tended to show greater estimated richness than memory subsets.

Method: immunoSEQ multiplex PCR; TCRdb's copy keeps in-frame clones and lacks some. The top ten clones hold 0.89% of a sample with about 1.1 million clones, 70% to 80% of them seen once. Donors, healthy HIV-negative adults, lacked recent acute infections or vaccinations. Germline V gene data show CDR1 as GTSNPN and CDR2 as SVGIG (reference sequence). CDR3 length: 15 amino acids. Unmatched junction bases numbered 6, after V lost 4 bases and J lost 2 bases. The V and J genes are TRBV30 and TRBJ2-1, with 9 bases matching TRBD2. This sequence was found in a man aged 18 to 29 in good health. Some clones in this sample may be carry-over from other donors' samples. What was sequenced was memory CD4+ T cells from PBMCs. Indicated subset: CD45RA-negative fraction. This CDR3 reads CAWNSLAGPYNEQFF. The CDR3 DNA is TGTGCCTGGAACTCCCTAGCGGGACCCTACAATGAGCAGTTCTTC.